The 23 T cell receptor beta chains in this list originate from one sample, sequenced in a study of breast tumors, draining lymph nodes, adjacent tissues. Axillary draining lymph nodes of breast cancer patients supplied the node samples. TCRdb redid the calling of the multiplex PCR reads with MiXCR, one entry per CDR3 protein. This table holds about 89,000 distinct CDR3 sequences, roughly 29% found once. Sequencing used axillary lymph node tissue. The source is a female donor with breast cancer. Some clones in this sample may be carry-over from other donors' samples.

This clonotype was seen repeatedly, ten times or more. The V call is TRBV4-3, the J call TRBJ1-4, with D maybe TRBD1 (6 bases). Trimming removed 3 bases from V and 1 base from J, with 18 bases in between. From germline, CDR1 is LGHNA and CDR2 YSLEER. This CDR3 contains 18 residues. The CDR3 DNA follows: TGCGCCAGCAGCCAGAGTAGAGGGGGGTCCGGAACTAATGAAAAACTGTTTTTT. Its protein is CASSQSRGGSGTNEKLFF.

V is TRBV20-1 and J is TRBJ1-4; no definite D call. From germline, CDR1 is DFQATT and CDR2 SNEGSKA (reference sequence). This CDR3 contains 14 residues. Trimming shortened V by 6 bases and J by 8 bases, and 19 bases separated the two germline ends. The CDR3 protein is CSAQAGLSVEKLFF. The CDR3, as DNA: TGCAGTGCCCAAGCGGGGTTGTCGGTCGAAAAACTGTTTTTT.

A remark on this clonotype: Sequence at one end of the junction differs from germline and may be a read error. V gene TRBV3-1 combines with J gene TRBJ2-3; D might be TRBD1 or TRBD2, each matching 6 bases. The CDR3 length is 18 residues. Per the germline V gene, CDR1 is LGHDT and CDR2 is YNNKEL (reference sequence). CDR3 amino acids: CASSQDRGRGASTGTQYF. The CDR3 DNA is TGTGCCAGCAGCCAAGATCGGGGGCGAGGAGCTAGCACAGGTACGCAGTATTTT.

This clonotype was recorded many times. The chain recombines TRBV19 with TRBJ2-7; D is uncertain. This CDR3 region has 14 residues. Trimming took off 5 bases at V and 3 bases at J, with 14 bases between the two ends. Germline V lookup: CDR1 LNHDA, CDR2 SQIVND (reference sequence). CDR3 sequence (DNA): TGTGCCAGTAGTCCCCTCCCCCCAATCTACGAGCAGTACTTC. It is translated as CASSPLPPIYEQYF.

This clonotype was seen at least ten times. The V gene is TRBV18, the J gene TRBJ1-6; weak D call: TRBD1 (6 bases). The germline V gene has CDR1 KGHSH and CDR2 LQKENI. The CDR3 covers 14 residues. Trimming stripped 2 bases from V and 10 bases from J, with 12 bases between. CDR3 region: CASSPGTWSSPLHF. CDR3 bases: TGTGCCAGCTCACCAGGGACATGGAGCTCACCCCTCCACTTT. Full variable domain (outside the CDR3, taken from reference TRBV18 and TRBJ1-6): NAGVMQNPRHLVRRRGQEARLRCSPMKGHSHVYWYRQLPEEGLKFMVYLQKENIIDESGMPKERFSAEFPKEGPSILRIQQVVRGDSAAYFCASSPGTWSSPLHFGNGTRLTVT.

In its sample, this clonotype was seen many times. The V and J genes are TRBV18 and TRBJ1-3, with D uncertain. The CDR3 is 15 residues long. Germline loops: CDR1 KGHSH, CDR2 LQKENI. V was clipped by 4 bases and J by 0 bases, with 10 bases between them. This CDR3 reads CASSQENYSGNTIYF. The CDR3 bases are TGTGCCAGCTCACAGGAGAATTACTCTGGAAACACCATATATTTT.

This clonotype was counted at least ten times. Its ends do not fully match the called genes, so a read error is possible. This chain uses TRBV7-2 with TRBJ1-2; no reliable D call. Germline V CDR1 and CDR2: SGHTA, FQGNSA. This CDR3 is built from 15 residues. The CDR3 DNA sequence: TGTGCCAGCAGCGTAGCTTGGCAGGACAACTATGGCTACACCTTC. Translating gives CASSVAWQDNYGYTF.

This clonotype has a single count. The chain combines TRBV20-1 with TRBJ1-2; the D gene is possibly TRBD1 (5 bases). This CDR3 spans 14 amino acids. CDR1 is DFQATT and CDR2 is SNEGSKA in the germline V gene (reference sequence). V was pared by 5 bases and J by 2 bases, with 15 bases between. CDR3 region: CSAQPPGRNYGYTF. Written as DNA, the CDR3 is TGCAGTGCTCAGCCCCCGGGGCGGAACTATGGCTACACCTTC.

Remarks on this clonotype: A read error is possible here, since a much larger clone lies one base away. The gene calls are TRBV5-4 and TRBJ2-3; D gene uncertain. Germline V gene sequence: CDR1 SGHNT, CDR2 YYREEE (reference sequence). Trimming shortened V by 0 bases and J by 3 bases, and 14 bases separated the two germline ends. The CDR3 totals 16 residues. The CDR3 DNA sequence: TGTGCCAGCAGCTTGGGTTGGGCGCGGCGAACAGATACGCAGTATTTT. This gives the protein CASSLGWARRTDTQYF.

This clonotype was detected ten times or more. CDR3 coding DNA: TGTGCCAGCAGCGCCCCGGGACAGGGGGAATATGGCTACACCTTC. Translation gives CASSAPGQGEYGYTF. The chain joins TRBV7-9 to TRBJ1-2, with 11 bases that match TRBD1. CDR3 size: 15 residues. CDR1 SEHNR and CDR2 FQNEAQ come from the germline V gene (reference sequence). V was clipped by 5 bases and J by 5 bases; unmatched bases: 7.

As regards this clonotype: A much larger clone sits a single nucleotide away, making a read error possible. This chain uses TRBV18 with TRBJ2-7; 9 bases line up with TRBD1. The V and J ends lost 3 bases and 8 bases, in that order; junction bases with no gene match: 17. Germline assignment: CDR1 KGHSH and CDR2 LQKENI. This CDR3 is 17 amino acids long. The CDR3 DNA follows: TGTGCCAGCTCACCCCCTGCAGGCCCCGGGACAGGGTCCAAGCAGTACTTC. Translated, it gives CASSPPAGPGTGSKQYF.

In the case of this clonotype: It may be a read error: a sequence one base away is much more abundant. The rearrangement links TRBV20-1 to TRBJ2-7; no clear D gene. This CDR3 has 15 amino acids. Germline loops: CDR1 DFQATT, CDR2 SNEGSKA (reference sequence). Trimming cost V 8 bases and J 4 bases, with 24 bases left between them. The DNA for the CDR3 is TGCAGTTCTCTGGACGGCCTCCCTCCAACTTACGAGCAGTACTTC. It yields the protein CSSLDGLPPTYEQYF.

This clonotype was counted many times. V usage is TRBV20-1 and J usage is TRBJ2-1; unclear D gene. The germline V gene encodes CDR1 DFQATT and CDR2 SNEGSKA (reference sequence). This CDR3 spans 10 amino acids. Between the trimmed V and J ends, which lost 3 bases and 8 bases, there was a span of 5 bases. The CDR3 nucleotides are TGCAGTGCTAGGGTGGATGAGCAGTTCTTC. Protein product: CSARVDEQFF.

V and J are TRBV5-4 and TRBJ1-1; possible D gene TRBD1, 6 bases. Looked up from germline, CDR1 is SGHNT and CDR2 is YYREEE (reference sequence). The CDR3 loop spans 14 amino acids. Trimming stripped 2 bases from V and 1 base from J, with 9 bases between. DNA for the CDR3: TGTGCCAGCAGCTTTGGACAGAGGAACACTGAAGCTTTCTTT. It codes for CASSFGQRNTEAFF.

This clonotype was observed at least ten times. Given a much more abundant clone one base away, this may be a read error. V and J are TRBV7-8 and TRBJ1-2; 7 nucleotides agree with TRBD1. Germline CDR1 and CDR2: SGHVS and FQNEAQ. This CDR3 comprises 15 residues. CDR3: CASSQGDSLDYGYPF. CDR3 DNA sequence: TGTGCCAGCAGCCAGGGGGACAGTCTGGACTATGGCTACCCCTTC.

This clonotype has at least ten counts. CDR3 amino acids: CATGSGSYRDTQYF. DNA of the CDR3: TGTGCCACCGGTAGCGGGTCCTATCGGGATACGCAGTATTTT. This chain connects TRBV15 to TRBJ2-3, with 7 bases aligning to TRBD2. The V gene's germline CDR1 is LNHNV and CDR2 YYDKDF (reference sequence). The CDR3 runs 14 residues. Trimming cost V 8 bases and J 6 bases; bases outside gene matches: 11.

Many counts were recorded for this clonotype. The chain employs TRBV7-6 and TRBJ1-4; TRBD1 is a possible D gene (6 bases). Germline CDR1 reads SGHVS; CDR2 reads FNYEAQ. The germline V and J ends were trimmed by 1 base and 8 bases, with 14 bases remaining between them. The CDR3 extends over 15 amino acids. This CDR3 is CASSLEGRGREKLFF. Here the CDR3 DNA reads TGTGCCAGCAGCTTAGAGGGCAGGGGAAGGGAAAAACTGTTTTTT.

The V and J genes are TRBV6-1 and TRBJ2-1; D is unresolved. CDR3 size: 13 residues. CDR1 and CDR2 from the germline V gene are MNHNS and SASEGT. The V gene lost 2 bases and the J gene lost 6 bases, with 8 bases spanning the gap. The CDR3 spells CASSEFGVNEQFF. The CDR3, as DNA: TGTGCCAGCAGTGAATTTGGGGTCAATGAGCAGTTCTTC.

This clonotype was counted many times. The V and J genes are TRBV30 and TRBJ1-3, with D tentatively TRBD1 (5 bases). The CDR3 is 13 residues long. The ends were cut back, 2 bases at V and 8 bases at J, with 13 bases in the middle. CDR1 and CDR2 (germline): GTSNPN, SVGIG (reference sequence). CDR3 sequence: CAWSLGGTDTIYF. In DNA, the CDR3 is TGTGCCTGGAGTCTGGGAGGGACGGACACCATATATTTT. The full variable domain, with the rest looked up from reference TRBV30 and TRBJ1-3, is SQTIHQWPATLVQPVGSPLSLECTVEGTSNPNLYWYRQAAGRGLQLLFYSVGIGQISSEVPQNLSASRPQDRQFILSSKKLLLSDSGFYLCAWSLGGTDTIYFGEGSWLTVV.

This clonotype came up many times. The chain combines TRBV7-2 with TRBJ2-7; D is perhaps TRBD1 or TRBD2 (5 bases each). V lost 1 base and J lost 5, with 9 bases in between. The germline CDR1 and CDR2 sequences are SGHTA and FQGNSA. CDR3 length equals 13 residues. CDR3 sequence reads: CASSLGRGDEQYF. CDR3 coding DNA: TGTGCCAGCAGCTTAGGTAGAGGGGACGAGCAGTACTTC. Together with reference TRBV7-2 and TRBJ2-7, the CDR3 gives the full variable domain: GAGVSQSPSNKVTEKGKDVELRCDPISGHTALYWYRQSLGQGLEFLIYFQGNSAPDKSGLPSDRFSAERTGGSVSTLTIQRTQQEDSAVYLCASSLGRGDEQYFGPGTRLTVT.

This clonotype was observed many times. The chain is built from TRBV6-2 or TRBV6-3 and TRBJ2-7; 8 bases align to TRBD1. The CDR3 sequence is 13 residues long. The V gene's germline CDR1 is MNHEY and CDR2 SVGEGT. V lost 2 bases to trimming and J lost 6 bases; unmatched junction nucleotides: 3. CDR3: CASSYMTGAEQYF. The DNA for the CDR3 is TGTGCCAGCAGTTACATGACAGGGGCCGAGCAGTACTTC.

This clonotype was picked up many times. The chain recombines TRBV6-5 with TRBJ2-2; the D gene is possibly TRBD1 (6 bases). This CDR3 is built from 14 residues. V was cut by 7 bases and J by 2 bases, with 11 bases left in between. Germline CDR1 MNHEY, CDR2 SVGAGI. CDR3 sequence reads: CASTQTGNTGELFF. CDR3 sequence (DNA): TGTGCCAGCACCCAGACAGGAAACACCGGGGAGCTGTTTTTT.

This clonotype has ten or more counts. Written as DNA, the CDR3 is TGTGCCAGCAACCGAGCGGACAGCACAGATACGCAGTATTTT. Translating gives CASNRADSTDTQYF. J is TRBJ2-3 and V is TRBV7-9; the D gene is possibly TRBD2 (5 bases). This CDR3 spans 14 amino acids. Trimming cost V 7 bases and J 0 bases, with 11 bases left between them. Germline assignment: CDR1 SEHNR and CDR2 FQNEAQ (reference sequence).